This TCR beta chain was obtained from a study of shared clonotypes between healthy human individuals. TCRdb keeps only in-frame clones here, not all; method: immunoSEQ multiplex PCR. In the table there are 2.5 million or so clones, roughly 92% of which are singletons. Sequenced material: naive CD4+ T cells sorted from blood. Subset: CD45RA+ positively selected. The TCR was taken from a man aged 18-30 years in good health.

The CDR3 region has the DNA TGTGCTAGTGGCGGCGACAGGGGGGGCAATCAGCCCCAGCATTTT. This gives the protein CASGGDRGGNQPQHF. The chain couples TRBV12-5 to TRBJ1-5; 9 positions match TRBD1. Germline lookup yields CDR1 LGHNT and CDR2 FRNRAP. CDR3 length equals 15 residues. The V segment lost 6 bases and the J segment 2 bases; nucleotides outside the gene matches: 5.